This entry lists 2 T cell receptor beta chains sequenced from one sample in a study of blood T cell repertoires in COVID-19. Clones were read by immunoSEQ multiplex PCR, and TCRdb kept only the in-frame ones, dropping some. The sample lists around 240,000 clones; 86% were seen once. Sequencing was carried out using PBMCs or T cells enriched from blood (not recorded which). Every receptor here comes from a woman in her forties or fifties who had recovered from COVID-19.

This chain connects TRBV9 to TRBJ1-1; TRBD1 agrees at 7 bases. The length of the CDR3 is 15 residues. CDR1 and CDR2 from the germline V gene are SGDLS and YYNGEE. The trim removed 3 bases at V and 1 base at J, leaving 6 bases unmatched. CDR3 loop: CASSESRQGNTEAFF. In nucleotides, the CDR3 is TGTGCCAGCAGCGAATCAAGACAGGGGAACACTGAAGCTTTCTTT.

This rearrangement joins TRBV6-5 to TRBJ1-5; TRBD1 agrees at 12 bases. Germline V gene data show CDR1 as MNHEY and CDR2 as SVGAGI. The trim removed 6 bases at V and 7 bases at J, leaving 7 bases unmatched. This CDR3 spans 15 amino acids. The CDR3 loop reads CASRRDRGLEQPQHF. The CDR3 nucleotides read TGTGCCAGCAGAAGGGACAGGGGGCTTGAGCAGCCCCAGCATTTT.